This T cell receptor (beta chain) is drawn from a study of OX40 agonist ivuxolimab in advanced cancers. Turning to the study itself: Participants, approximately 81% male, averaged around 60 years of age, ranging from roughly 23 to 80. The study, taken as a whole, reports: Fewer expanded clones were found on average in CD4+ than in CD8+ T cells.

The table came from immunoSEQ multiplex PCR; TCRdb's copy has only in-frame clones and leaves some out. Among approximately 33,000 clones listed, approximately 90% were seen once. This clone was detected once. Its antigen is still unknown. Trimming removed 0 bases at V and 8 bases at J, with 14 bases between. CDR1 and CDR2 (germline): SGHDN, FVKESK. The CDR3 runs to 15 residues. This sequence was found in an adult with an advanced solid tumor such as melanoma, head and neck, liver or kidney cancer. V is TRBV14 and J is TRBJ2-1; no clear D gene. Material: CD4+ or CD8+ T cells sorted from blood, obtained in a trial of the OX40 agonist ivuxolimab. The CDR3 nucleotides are TGTGCCAGCAGCCAAGAAGGTAGAGTATCCGATGAGCAGTTCTTC. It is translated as CASSQEGRVSDEQFF.